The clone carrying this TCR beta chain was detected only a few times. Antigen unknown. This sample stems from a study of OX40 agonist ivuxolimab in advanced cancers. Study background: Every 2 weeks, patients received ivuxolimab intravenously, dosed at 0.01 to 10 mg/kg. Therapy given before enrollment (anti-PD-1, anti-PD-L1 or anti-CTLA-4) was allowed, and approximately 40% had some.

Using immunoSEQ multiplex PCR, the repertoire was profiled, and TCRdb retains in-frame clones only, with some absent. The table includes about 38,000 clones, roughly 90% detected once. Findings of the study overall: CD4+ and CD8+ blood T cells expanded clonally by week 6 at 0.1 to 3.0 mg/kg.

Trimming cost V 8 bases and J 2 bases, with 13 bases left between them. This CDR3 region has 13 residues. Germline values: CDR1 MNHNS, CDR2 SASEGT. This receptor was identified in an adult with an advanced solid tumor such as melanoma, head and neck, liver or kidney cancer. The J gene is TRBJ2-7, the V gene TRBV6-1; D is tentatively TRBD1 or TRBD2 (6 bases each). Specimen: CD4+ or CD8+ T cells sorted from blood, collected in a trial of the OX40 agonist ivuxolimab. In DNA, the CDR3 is TGTGCCAGCGGGGGGCCGACAGCCTACGAGCAGTACTTC. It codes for CASGGPTAYEQYF.